The TCR beta chain described here comes from a study of blood T cell repertoires in COVID-19. Whole-study context: The United States, Italy and Spain supplied acute and convalescent COVID-19 samples.

Clones were sequenced by immunoSEQ multiplex PCR, and TCRdb holds only the in-frame ones, with some missing. The sample consists of 200,000 to 250,000 clones, around 84% of them appearing once. Germline CDR1 reads SNHLY; CDR2 reads FYNNEI. V lost 6 bases to trimming and J lost 2 bases; unmatched junction nucleotides: 9. This CDR3 has 16 residues. The chain has TRBV2 and TRBJ2-3; 9 bases agree with TRBD1. The specimen was peripheral blood. The receptor's source is a man aged 60-69 years with acute or convalescent COVID-19. The chain's CDR3 is CASSKTGTGNTDTQYF. CDR3 DNA: TGTGCCAGCAGCAAAACCGGGACAGGGAACACAGATACGCAGTATTTT.